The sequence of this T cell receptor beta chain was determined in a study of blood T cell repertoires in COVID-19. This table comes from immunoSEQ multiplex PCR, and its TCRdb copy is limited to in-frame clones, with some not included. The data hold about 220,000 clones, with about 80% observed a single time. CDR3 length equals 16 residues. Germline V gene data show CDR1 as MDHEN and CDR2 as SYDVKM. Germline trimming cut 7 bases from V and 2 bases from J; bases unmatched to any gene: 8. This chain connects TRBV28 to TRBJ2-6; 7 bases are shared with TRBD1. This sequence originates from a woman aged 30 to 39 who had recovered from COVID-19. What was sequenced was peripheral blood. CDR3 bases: TGTGCCAGCATCCCGACAGGGATGACTGGGGCCAACGTCCTGACTTTC. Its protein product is CASIPTGMTGANVLTF.